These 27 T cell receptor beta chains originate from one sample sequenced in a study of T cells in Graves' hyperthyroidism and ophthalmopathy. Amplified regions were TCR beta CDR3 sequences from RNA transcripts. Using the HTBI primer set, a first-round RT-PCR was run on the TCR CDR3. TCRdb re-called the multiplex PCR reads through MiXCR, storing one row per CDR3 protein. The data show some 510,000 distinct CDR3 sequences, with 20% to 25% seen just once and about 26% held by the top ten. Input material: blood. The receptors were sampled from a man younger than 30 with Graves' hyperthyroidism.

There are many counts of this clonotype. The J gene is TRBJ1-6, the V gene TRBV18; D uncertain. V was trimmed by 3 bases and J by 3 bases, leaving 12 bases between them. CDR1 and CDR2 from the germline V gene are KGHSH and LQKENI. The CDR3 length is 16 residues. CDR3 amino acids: CASSPVGRNYNSPLHF. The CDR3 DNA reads TGTGCCAGCTCACCGGTTGGGCGTAACTATAATTCACCCCTCCACTTT.

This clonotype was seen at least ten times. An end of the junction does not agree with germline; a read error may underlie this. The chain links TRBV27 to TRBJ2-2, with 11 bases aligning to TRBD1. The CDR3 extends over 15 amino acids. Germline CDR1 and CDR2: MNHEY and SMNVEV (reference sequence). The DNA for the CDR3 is TGCGCCAGCAGCCCTGGGACAGGGGGGACCGGGGAGCTGTTTTTT. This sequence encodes CASSPGTGGTGELFF.

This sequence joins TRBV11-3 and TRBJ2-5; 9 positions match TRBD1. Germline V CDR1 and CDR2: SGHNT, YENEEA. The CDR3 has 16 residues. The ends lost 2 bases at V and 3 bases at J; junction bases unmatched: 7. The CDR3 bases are TGTGCCAGCAGCTTAATCACCGGGACAGGGAAAGAGACCCAGTACTTC. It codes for CASSLITGTGKETQYF.

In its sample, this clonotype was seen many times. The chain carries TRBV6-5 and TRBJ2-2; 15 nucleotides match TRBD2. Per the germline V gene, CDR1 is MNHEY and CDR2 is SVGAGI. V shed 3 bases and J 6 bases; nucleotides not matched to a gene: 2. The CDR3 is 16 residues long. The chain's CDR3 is CASSYGLAGGPGELFF. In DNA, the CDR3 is TGTGCCAGCAGTTATGGACTAGCGGGGGGGCCCGGGGAGCTGTTTTTT.

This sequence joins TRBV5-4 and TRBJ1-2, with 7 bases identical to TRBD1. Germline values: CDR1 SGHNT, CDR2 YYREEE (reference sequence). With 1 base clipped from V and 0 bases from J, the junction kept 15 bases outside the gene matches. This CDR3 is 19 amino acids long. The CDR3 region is CASSLILGTALAANYGYTF. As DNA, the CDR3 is TGTGCCAGCAGCTTGATATTAGGGACAGCATTAGCAGCTAACTATGGCTACACCTTC.

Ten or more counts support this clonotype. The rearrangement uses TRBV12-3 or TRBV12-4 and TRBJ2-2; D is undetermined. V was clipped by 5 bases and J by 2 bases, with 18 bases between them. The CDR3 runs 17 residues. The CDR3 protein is CASSPGGPARNTGELFF. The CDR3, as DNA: TGTGCCAGCAGTCCCGGTGGGCCGGCGCGAAACACCGGGGAGCTGTTTTTT.

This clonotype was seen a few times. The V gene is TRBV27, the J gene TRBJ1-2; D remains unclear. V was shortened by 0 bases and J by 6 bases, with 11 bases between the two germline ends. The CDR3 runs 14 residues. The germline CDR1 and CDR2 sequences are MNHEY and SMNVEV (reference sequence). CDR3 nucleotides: TGTGCCAGCAGTTTATCGGAGGGAACGGATGGCTACACCTTC. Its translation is CASSLSEGTDGYTF.

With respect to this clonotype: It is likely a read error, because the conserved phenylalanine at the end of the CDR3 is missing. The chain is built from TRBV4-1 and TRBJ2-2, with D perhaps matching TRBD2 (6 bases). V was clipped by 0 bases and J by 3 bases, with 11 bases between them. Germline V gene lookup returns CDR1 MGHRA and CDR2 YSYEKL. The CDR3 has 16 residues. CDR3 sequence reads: CASSQDLGTHTGELFV. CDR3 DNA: TGCGCCAGCAGCCAAGATCTGGGGACTCACACCGGGGAGCTGTTTGTT.

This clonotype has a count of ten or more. As DNA, the CDR3 is TGCAGCCTTGGGCACGACACTGAAGCTTTCTTT. It codes for CSLGHDTEAFF. V and J are TRBV29-1 and TRBJ1-1; no clear D. The CDR3 extends over 11 amino acids. Germline V gene lookup returns CDR1 SQVTM and CDR2 ANQGSEA. V lost 8 bases and J lost 3, with 10 bases in between.

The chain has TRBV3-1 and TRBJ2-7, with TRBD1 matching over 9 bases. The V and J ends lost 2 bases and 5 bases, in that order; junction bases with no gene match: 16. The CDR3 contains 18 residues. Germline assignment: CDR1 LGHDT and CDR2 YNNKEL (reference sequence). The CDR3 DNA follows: TGTGCCAGCAGCCAAAGCTCCGGGACAGGGATTTTGGTCCACGAGCAGTACTTC. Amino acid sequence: CASSQSSGTGILVHEQYF.

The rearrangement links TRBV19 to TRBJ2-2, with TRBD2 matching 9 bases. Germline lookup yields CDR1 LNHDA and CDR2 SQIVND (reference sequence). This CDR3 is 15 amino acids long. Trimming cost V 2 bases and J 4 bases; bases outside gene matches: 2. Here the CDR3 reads CASSILAGPTGELFF. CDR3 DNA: TGTGCCAGTAGTATACTAGCGGGGCCCACCGGGGAGCTGTTTTTT.

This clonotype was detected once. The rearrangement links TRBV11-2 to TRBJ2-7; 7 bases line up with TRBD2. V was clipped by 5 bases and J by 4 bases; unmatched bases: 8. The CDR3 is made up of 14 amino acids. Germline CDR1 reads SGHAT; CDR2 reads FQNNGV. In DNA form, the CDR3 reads TGTGCCAGCAGCCCCGACGGGGGGTATTACGAGCAGTACTTC. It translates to CASSPDGGYYEQYF.

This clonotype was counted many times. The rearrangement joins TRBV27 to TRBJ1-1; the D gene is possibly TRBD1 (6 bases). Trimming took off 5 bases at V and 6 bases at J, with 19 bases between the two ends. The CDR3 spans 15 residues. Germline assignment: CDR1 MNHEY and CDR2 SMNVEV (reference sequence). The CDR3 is CASSPGGGAVPEAFF. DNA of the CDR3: TGTGCCAGCAGTCCCGGGGGGGGCGCGGTACCTGAAGCTTTCTTT.

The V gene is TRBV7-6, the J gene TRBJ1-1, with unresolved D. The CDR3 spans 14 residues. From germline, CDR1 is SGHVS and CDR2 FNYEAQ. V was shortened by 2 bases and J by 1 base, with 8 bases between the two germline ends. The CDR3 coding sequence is TGTGCCAGCAGCTTAAGAGGAAAGAACACTGAAGCTTTCTTT. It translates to CASSLRGKNTEAFF.

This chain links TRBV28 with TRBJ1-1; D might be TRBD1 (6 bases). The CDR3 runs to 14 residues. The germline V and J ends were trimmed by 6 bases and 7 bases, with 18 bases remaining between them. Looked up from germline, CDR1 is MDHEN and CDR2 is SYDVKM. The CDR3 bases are TGTGCCAGCAGCTCGGGACATCCTATAGATGAAGCTTTCTTT. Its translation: CASSSGHPIDEAFF.

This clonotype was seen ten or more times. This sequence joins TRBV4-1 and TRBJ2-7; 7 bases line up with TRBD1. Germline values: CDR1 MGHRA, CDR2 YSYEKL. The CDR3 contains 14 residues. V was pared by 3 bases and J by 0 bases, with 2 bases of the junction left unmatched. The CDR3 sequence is CASSQTGFSYEQYF. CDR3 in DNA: TGCGCCAGCAGCCAGACAGGGTTCTCCTACGAGCAGTACTTC.

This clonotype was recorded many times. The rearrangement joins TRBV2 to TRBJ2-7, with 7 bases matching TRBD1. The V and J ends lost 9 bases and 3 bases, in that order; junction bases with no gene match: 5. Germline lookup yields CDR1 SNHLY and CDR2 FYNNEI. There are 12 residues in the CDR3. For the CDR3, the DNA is TGTGCCAGTACCTGGGACAGCTACGAGCAGTACTTC. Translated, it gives CASTWDSYEQYF.

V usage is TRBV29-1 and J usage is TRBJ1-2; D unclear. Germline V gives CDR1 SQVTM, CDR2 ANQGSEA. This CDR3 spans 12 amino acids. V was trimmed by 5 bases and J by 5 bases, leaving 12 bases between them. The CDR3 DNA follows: TGCAGCGTTTCTGACGTGGAATATGGCTACACCTTC. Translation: CSVSDVEYGYTF.

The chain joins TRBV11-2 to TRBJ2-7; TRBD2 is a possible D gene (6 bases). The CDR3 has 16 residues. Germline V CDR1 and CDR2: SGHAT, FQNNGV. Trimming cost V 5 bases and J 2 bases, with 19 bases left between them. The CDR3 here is CASSPWSELAAYEQYF. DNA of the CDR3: TGTGCCAGCAGCCCCTGGAGTGAACTAGCAGCCTACGAGCAGTACTTC.

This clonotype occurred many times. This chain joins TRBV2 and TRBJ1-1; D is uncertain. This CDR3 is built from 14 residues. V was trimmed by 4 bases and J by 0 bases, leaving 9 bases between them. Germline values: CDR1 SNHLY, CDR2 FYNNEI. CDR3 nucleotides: TGTGCCAGCAGTGTTTATTTAATGAACACTGAAGCTTTCTTT. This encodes CASSVYLMNTEAFF.

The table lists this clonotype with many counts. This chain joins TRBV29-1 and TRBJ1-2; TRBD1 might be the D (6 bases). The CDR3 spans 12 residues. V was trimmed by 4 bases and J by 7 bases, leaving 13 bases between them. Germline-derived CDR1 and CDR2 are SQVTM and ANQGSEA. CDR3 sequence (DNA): TGCAGCGTTGTATCCAGAGGGGGTGGCTACACCTTC. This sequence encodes CSVVSRGGGYTF.

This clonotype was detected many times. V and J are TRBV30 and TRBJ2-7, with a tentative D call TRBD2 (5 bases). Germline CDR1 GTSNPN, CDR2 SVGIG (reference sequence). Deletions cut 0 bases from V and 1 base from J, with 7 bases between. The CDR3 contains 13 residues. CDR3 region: CAWSVGISYEQYF. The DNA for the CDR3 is TGTGCCTGGAGTGTCGGGATTTCCTACGAGCAGTACTTC.

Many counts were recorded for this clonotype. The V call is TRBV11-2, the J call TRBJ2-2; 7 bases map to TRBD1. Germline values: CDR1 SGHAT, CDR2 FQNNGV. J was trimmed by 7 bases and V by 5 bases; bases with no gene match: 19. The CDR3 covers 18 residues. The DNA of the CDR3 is TGTGCCAGCAGCCCCATACCACTCCGGGACAGAGGAGGCGGGGAGCTGTTTTTT. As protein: CASSPIPLRDRGGGELFF.

CDR3 sequence: CSAREKNRGGTYEQYF. CDR3 sequence (DNA): TGCAGTGCTAGAGAGAAAAACAGGGGGGGAACCTACGAGCAGTACTTC. This rearrangement joins TRBV20-1 to TRBJ2-7, with a possible D match to TRBD1 (8 bases). The V gene lost 0 bases and the J gene lost 2 bases, with 17 bases spanning the gap. The CDR3 has 16 amino acids. Germline assignment: CDR1 DFQATT and CDR2 SNEGSKA (reference sequence).

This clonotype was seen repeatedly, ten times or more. CDR3 sequence reads: CASSQGWGFYAEQYF. Written as DNA, the CDR3 is TGTGCCAGCAGCCAAGGTTGGGGTTTCTACGCGGAGCAGTACTTC. This sequence joins TRBV3-1 and TRBJ2-7; no firm D call. Germline values: CDR1 LGHDT, CDR2 YNNKEL (reference sequence). Trimming stripped 1 base from V and 7 bases from J, with 17 bases between. The CDR3 length is 15 residues.

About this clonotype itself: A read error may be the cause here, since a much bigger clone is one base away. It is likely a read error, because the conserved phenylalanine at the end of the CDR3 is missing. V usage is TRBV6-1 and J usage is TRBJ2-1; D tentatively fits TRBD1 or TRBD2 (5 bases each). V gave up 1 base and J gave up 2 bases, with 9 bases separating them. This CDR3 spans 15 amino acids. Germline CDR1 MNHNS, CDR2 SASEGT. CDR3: CASSEGQGPYNEQFI. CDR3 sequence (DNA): TGTGCCAGCAGTGAAGGCCAGGGACCCTACAATGAGCAGTTCATC.

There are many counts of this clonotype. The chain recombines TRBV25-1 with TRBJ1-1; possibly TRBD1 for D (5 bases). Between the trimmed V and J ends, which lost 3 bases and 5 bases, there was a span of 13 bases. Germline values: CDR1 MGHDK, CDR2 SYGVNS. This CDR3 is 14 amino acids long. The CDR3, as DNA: TGTGCCAGCAGTGATAGAGGGGATGGGACTGAAGCTTTCTTT. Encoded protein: CASSDRGDGTEAFF.